This TCR beta chain was obtained from a study of post-analysis software for immune sequencing data. The study's findings and limits: In patients, TRBV5-6, TRBV5-1 and TRBV20-1 belonged to roughly five TRBV segments found more frequently than in controls. A significant reduction in normalized Chao1 diversity was observed in multiple sclerosis patients versus controls.

V was clipped by 4 bases and J by 5 bases; unmatched bases: 11. The germline V gene has CDR1 LGHDT and CDR2 YNNKEL (reference sequence). CDR3 length equals 16 residues. In its sample, this clonotype was seen a few times. The antigen remains undetermined. Unique molecular identifiers were carried by the TCR beta cDNA libraries. T cells numbering roughly 0.9 to 11 million gave rise to about 490,000 cDNA molecules. TCRdb ran MiXCR on the PCR reads and lists one entry per CDR3 protein. The sample has 170,000 or so distinct CDR3 sequences, 30% seen once; the top ten hold around 1.5%. The source material was blood. The chain links TRBV3-1 to TRBJ2-1; 7 nucleotides match TRBD2. The sequence derives from a girl aged 5-17 years with multiple sclerosis. CDR3 DNA: TGTGCCAGCAGCCTCCTAGGCGAGCGGGGCAACAATGAGCAGTTCTTC. Translating gives CASSLLGERGNNEQFF.